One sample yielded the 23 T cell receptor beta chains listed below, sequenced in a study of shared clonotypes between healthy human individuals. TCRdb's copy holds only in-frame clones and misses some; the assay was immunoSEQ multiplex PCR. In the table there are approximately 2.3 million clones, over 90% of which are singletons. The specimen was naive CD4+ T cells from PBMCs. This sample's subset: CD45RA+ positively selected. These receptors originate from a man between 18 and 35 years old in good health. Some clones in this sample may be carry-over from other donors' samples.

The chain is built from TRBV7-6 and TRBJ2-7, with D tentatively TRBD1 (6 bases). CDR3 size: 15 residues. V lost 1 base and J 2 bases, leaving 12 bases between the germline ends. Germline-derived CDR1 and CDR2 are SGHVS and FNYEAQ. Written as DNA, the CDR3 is TGTGCCAGCAGCTTAGGGGACACGGGGACCTACGAGCAGTACTTC. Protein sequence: CASSLGDTGTYEQYF.

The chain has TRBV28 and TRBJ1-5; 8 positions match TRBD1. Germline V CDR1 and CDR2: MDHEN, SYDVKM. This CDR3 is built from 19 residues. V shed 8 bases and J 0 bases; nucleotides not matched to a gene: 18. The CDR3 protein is CASRNWGRGLGGSNQPQHF. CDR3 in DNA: TGTGCCAGCCGAAACTGGGGCAGGGGGCTGGGGGGTAGCAATCAGCCCCAGCATTTT.

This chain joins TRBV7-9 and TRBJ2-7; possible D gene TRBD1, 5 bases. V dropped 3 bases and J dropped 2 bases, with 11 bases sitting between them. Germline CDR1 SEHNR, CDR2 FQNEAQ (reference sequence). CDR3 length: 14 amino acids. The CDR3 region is CASSFAGPTYEQYF. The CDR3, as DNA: TGTGCCAGCAGCTTTGCAGGGCCCACCTACGAGCAGTACTTC. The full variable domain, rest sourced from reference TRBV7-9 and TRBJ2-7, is DTGVSQNPRHKITKRGQNVTFRCDPISEHNRLYWYRQTLGQGPEFLTYFQNEAQLEKSRLLSDRFSAERPKGSFSTLEIQRTEQGDSAMYLCASSFAGPTYEQYFGPGTRLTVT.

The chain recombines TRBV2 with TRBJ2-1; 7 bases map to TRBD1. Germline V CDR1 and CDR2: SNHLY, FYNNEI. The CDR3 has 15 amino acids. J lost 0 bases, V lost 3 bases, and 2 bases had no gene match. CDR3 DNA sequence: TGTGCCAGCAGTGAGGACAGGATCTCCTACAATGAGCAGTTCTTC. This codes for CASSEDRISYNEQFF.

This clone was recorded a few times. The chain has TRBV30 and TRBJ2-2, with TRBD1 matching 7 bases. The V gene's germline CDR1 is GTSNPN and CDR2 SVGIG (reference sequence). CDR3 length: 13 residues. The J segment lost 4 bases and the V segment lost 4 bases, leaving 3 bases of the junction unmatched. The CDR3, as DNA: TGTGCCTGGACGGACAGGTTCACCGGGGAGCTGTTTTTT. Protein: CAWTDRFTGELFF.

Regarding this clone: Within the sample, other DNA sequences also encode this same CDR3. CDR3 nucleotide sequence: TGTGCCAGCAGTGGCCAGCTCTACGAGCAGTACTTC. Amino acids: CASSGQLYEQYF. The chain recombines TRBV2 with TRBJ2-7; the D is unclear. V lost 4 bases, J lost 3 bases, and 7 bases lay in between. This CDR3 has 12 amino acids. Germline V gene data show CDR1 as SNHLY and CDR2 as FYNNEI. Drawing the rest from reference TRBV2 and TRBJ2-7, the complete variable domain is EPEVTQTPSHQVTQMGQEVILRCVPISNHLYFYWYRQILGQKVEFLVSFYNNEISEKSEIFDDQFSVERPDGSNFTLKIRSTKLEDSAMYFCASSGQLYEQYFGPGTRLTVT.

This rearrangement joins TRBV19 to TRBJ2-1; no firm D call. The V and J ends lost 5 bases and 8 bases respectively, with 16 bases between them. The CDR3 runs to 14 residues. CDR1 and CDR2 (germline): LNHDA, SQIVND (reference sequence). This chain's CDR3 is CASSDLLPWDEQFF. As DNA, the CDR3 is TGTGCCAGTAGTGATCTCCTCCCGTGGGATGAGCAGTTCTTC.

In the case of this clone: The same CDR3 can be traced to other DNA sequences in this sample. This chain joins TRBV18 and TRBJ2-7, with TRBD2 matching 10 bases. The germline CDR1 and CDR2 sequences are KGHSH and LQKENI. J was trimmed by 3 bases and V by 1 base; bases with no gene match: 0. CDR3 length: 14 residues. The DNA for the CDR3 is TGTGCCAGCTCACCACGGACTAGCGGCTACGAGCAGTACTTC. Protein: CASSPRTSGYEQYF.

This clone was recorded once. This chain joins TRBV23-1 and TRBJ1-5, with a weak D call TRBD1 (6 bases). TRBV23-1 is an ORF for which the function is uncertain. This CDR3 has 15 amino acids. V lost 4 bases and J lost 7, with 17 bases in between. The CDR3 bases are TGCGCCAGCAGTCCGCGGGGGCCCGTCCGGCAGCCCCAGCATTTT. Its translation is CASSPRGPVRQPQHF.

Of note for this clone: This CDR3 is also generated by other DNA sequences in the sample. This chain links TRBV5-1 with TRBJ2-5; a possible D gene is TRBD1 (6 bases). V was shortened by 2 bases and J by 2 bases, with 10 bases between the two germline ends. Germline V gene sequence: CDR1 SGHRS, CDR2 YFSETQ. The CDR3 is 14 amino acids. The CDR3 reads CASSLQGAQETQYF. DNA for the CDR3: TGCGCCAGCAGCTTACAGGGAGCTCAAGAGACCCAGTACTTC. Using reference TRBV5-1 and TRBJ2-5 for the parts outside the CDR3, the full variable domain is KAGVTQTPRYLIKTRGQQVTLSCSPISGHRSVSWYQQTPGQGLQFLFEYFSETQRNKGNFPGRFSGRQFSNSRSEMNVSTLELGDSALYLCASSLQGAQETQYFGPGTRLLVL.

The CDR3 sequence is CASRPSGGGEKLFF. CDR3 DNA sequence: TGTGCCAGCAGACCTTCCGGCGGAGGAGAAAAACTGTTTTTT. The chain carries TRBV6-5 and TRBJ1-4; D remains ambiguous. CDR3 size: 14 residues. In germline, CDR1 is MNHEY, CDR2 SVGAGI. Trimming shortened V by 6 bases and J by 8 bases, and 16 bases separated the two germline ends.

The CDR3 bases are TGTGCCAGTAGTAGAAATGGGGGATCCTACGAGCAGTACTTC. Amino acid sequence: CASSRNGGSYEQYF. The rearrangement joins TRBV19 to TRBJ2-7; D might be TRBD1 or TRBD2, each matching 5 bases. Trimming removed 4 bases from V and 1 base from J, with 11 bases in between. The CDR3 length is 14 residues. Germline CDR1 reads LNHDA; CDR2 reads SQIVND (reference sequence).

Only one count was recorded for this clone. CDR3: CASSQGGRATYEQYF. CDR3 nucleotide sequence: TGCGCCAGCAGCCAGGGGGGCAGGGCGACCTACGAGCAGTACTTC. This rearrangement joins TRBV4-3 to TRBJ2-7; possibly TRBD1 or TRBD2 for D (6 bases each). This CDR3 contains 15 residues. Trimming removed 3 bases from V and 2 bases from J, with 14 bases in between. Germline V CDR1 and CDR2: LGHNA, YSLEER.

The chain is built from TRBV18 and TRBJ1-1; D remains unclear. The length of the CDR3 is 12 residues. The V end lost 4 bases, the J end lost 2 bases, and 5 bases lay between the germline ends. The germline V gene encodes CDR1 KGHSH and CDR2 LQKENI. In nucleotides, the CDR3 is TGTGCCAGCTCACAAATAAACACTGAAGCTTTCTTT. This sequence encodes CASSQINTEAFF.

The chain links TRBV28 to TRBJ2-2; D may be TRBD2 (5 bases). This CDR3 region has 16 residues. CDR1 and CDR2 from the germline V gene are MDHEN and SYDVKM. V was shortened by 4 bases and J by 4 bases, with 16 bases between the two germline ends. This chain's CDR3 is CASSSPLAGGTGELFF. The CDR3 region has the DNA TGTGCCAGCAGTTCCCCTCTGGCGGGCGGCACCGGGGAGCTGTTTTTT.

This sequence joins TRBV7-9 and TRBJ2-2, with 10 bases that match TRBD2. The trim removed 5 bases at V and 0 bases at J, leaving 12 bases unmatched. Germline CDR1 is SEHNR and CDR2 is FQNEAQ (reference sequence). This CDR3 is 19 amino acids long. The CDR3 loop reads CASSPNPGLAVSNTGELFF. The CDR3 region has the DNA TGTGCCAGCAGCCCCAACCCCGGACTAGCGGTATCGAACACCGGGGAGCTGTTTTTT.

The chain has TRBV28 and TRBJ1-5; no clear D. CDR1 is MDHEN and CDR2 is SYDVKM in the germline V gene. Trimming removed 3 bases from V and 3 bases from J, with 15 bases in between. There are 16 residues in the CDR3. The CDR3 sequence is CASSFGSAFLNQPQHF. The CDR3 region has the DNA TGTGCCAGCAGTTTTGGCAGCGCCTTTCTCAATCAGCCCCAGCATTTT.

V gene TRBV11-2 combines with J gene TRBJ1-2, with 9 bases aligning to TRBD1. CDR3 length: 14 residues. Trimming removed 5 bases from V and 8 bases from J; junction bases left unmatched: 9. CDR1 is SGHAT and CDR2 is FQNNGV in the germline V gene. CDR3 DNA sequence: TGTGCCAGCAGCCCGGACAGGGGAAGTAACGGCTACACCTTC. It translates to CASSPDRGSNGYTF.

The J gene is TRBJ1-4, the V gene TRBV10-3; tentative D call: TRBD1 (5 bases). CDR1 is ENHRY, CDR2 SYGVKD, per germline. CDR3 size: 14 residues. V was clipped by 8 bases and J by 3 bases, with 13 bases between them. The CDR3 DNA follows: TGTGCCATCGGGGCGGAGCCGGCTAATGAAAAACTGTTTTTT. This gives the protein CAIGAEPANEKLFF.

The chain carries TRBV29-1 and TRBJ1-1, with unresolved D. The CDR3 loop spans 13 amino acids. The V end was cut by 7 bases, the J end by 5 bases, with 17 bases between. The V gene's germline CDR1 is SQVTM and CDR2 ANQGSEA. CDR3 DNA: TGCAGCGCCGTCCAGGCAGGTTGGACTGAAGCTTTCTTT. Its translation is CSAVQAGWTEAFF.

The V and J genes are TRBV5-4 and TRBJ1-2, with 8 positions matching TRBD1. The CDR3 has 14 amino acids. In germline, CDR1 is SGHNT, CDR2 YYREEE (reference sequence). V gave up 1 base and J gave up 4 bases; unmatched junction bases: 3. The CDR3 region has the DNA TGTGCCAGCAGCTTGAGGACAGGGACCTATGGCTACACCTTC. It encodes CASSLRTGTYGYTF.

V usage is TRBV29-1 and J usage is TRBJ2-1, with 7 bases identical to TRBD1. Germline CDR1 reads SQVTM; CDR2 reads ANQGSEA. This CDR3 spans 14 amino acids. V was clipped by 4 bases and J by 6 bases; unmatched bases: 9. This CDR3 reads CSVAAGGKGNEQFF. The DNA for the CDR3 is TGCAGCGTTGCCGCAGGGGGTAAGGGCAATGAGCAGTTCTTC.

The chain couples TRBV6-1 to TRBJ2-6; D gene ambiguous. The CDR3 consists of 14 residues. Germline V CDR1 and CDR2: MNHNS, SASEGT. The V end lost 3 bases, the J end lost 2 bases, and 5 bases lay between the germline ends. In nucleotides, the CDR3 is TGTGCCAGCAGTGATGTACCTGGGGCCAACGTCCTGACTTTC. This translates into CASSDVPGANVLTF.